What follows are 18 T cell receptor beta chains derived from one specimen sequenced in a study of human T cells and chemical hapten exposure. The time point here: patch test 1, 2 weeks after DPC sensitization. The treatment denotes: therapeutic diphenylcyclopropenone sensitization with weekly scalp DPC. TCRdb redid the calling of the RACE reads with MiXCR, one entry per CDR3 protein. The sample carries roughly 380,000 distinct CDR3 sequences, roughly 4.8% recorded once. The specimen comprised whole blood, sampled in connection with sensitization to the hapten diphenylcyclopropenone (DPC). These receptors came from a woman in her fifties or sixties with alopecia areata. Some clones in this sample may be carry-over from other donors' samples.

This clonotype has only a few counts. The chain recombines TRBV6-2 or TRBV6-3 with TRBJ1-1; 8 bases are a match to TRBD1. The germline V gene has CDR1 MNHEY and CDR2 SVGEGT. The CDR3 runs 14 residues. With 2 bases clipped from V and 5 bases from J, the junction kept 4 bases outside the gene matches. The chain's CDR3 is CASSYAGGATEAFF. CDR3 coding DNA: TGTGCCAGCAGTTACGCAGGGGGCGCAACTGAAGCTTTCTTT.

This clonotype was observed at least ten times. The rearrangement joins TRBV29-1 to TRBJ2-2; D gene unclear. Germline assignment: CDR1 SQVTM and CDR2 ANQGSEA. The CDR3 length is 11 residues. Trimming shortened V by 7 bases and J by 7 bases, and 10 bases separated the two germline ends. CDR3 in DNA: TGCAGCGGGGATGACGGCGGGGAGCTGTTTTTT. Protein product: CSGDDGGELFF.

V usage is TRBV25-1 and J usage is TRBJ2-7; a weak D match, TRBD1 (6 bases). The CDR3 length is 17 residues. Germline V gene lookup returns CDR1 MGHDK and CDR2 SYGVNS. The V gene lost 3 bases and the J gene lost 0 bases, with 18 bases spanning the gap. The CDR3 region has the DNA TGTGCCAGCAGTGACTACTCCGGGCAGGGGAGCTCCTACGAGCAGTACTTC. Protein: CASSDYSGQGSSYEQYF.

In this sample, this clonotype turned up a few times. The V and J genes are TRBV10-3 and TRBJ2-1; the D gene is possibly TRBD1 (6 bases). Germline V gives CDR1 ENHRY, CDR2 SYGVKD. The CDR3 has 13 amino acids. V was cut by 7 bases and J by 11 bases, with 18 bases left in between. In nucleotides, the CDR3 is TGTGCCATCATCCAAACACAGGGAAGGAAGCAGTTCTTC. This encodes CAIIQTQGRKQFF.

This clonotype was recorded at least ten times. V is TRBV4-1 and J is TRBJ2-2, with D maybe TRBD1 (6 bases). V was shortened by 1 base and J by 4 bases, with 7 bases between the two germline ends. This CDR3 spans 14 amino acids. CDR1 and CDR2 from the germline V gene are MGHRA and YSYEKL. Here the CDR3 reads CASSQVGGTGELFF. DNA of the CDR3: TGCGCCAGCAGCCAAGTAGGGGGCACCGGGGAGCTGTTTTTT.

In its sample, this clonotype was seen many times. The chain employs TRBV29-1 and TRBJ2-4; D call uncertain. Trimming cost V 7 bases and J 0 bases, with 10 bases left between them. In germline, CDR1 is SQVTM, CDR2 ANQGSEA. There are 13 residues in the CDR3. In DNA form, the CDR3 reads TGCAGCGGTTCAACGGTAGCCAAAAACATTCAGTACTTC. This translates into CSGSTVAKNIQYF.

Ten or more counts support this clonotype. The chain couples TRBV29-1 to TRBJ2-6, with D uncertain. Trimming took 4 bases from V and 0 from J, leaving 4 bases between them. The germline CDR1 and CDR2 sequences are SQVTM and ANQGSEA. The CDR3 length is 13 residues. The CDR3 region has the DNA TGCAGCGTTGTGGTCTCTGGGGCCAACGTCCTGACTTTC. It encodes CSVVVSGANVLTF. The variable domain in full, completed from reference TRBV29-1 and TRBJ2-6, reads SAVISQKPSRDICQRGTSLTIQCQVDSQVTMMFWYRQQPGQSLTLIATANQGSEATYESGFVIDKFPISRPNLTFSTLTVSNMSPEDSSIYLCSVVVSGANVLTFGAGSRLTVL.

The chain carries TRBV19 and TRBJ2-1; D ambiguous. The V gene's germline CDR1 is LNHDA and CDR2 SQIVND (reference sequence). V lost 5 bases to trimming and J lost 0 bases, with 8 bases between them. The CDR3 is 14 amino acids. CDR3 in amino acids: CASSGSGSYNEQFF. CDR3 in DNA: TGTGCCAGTAGTGGATCAGGCTCCTACAATGAGCAGTTCTTC.

This clonotype was seen a few times. The chain links TRBV6-5 to TRBJ1-5, with TRBD1 matching 9 bases. The CDR3 is 14 amino acids. The V and J ends lost 5 bases and 4 bases, in that order; junction bases with no gene match: 3. Germline assignment: CDR1 MNHEY and CDR2 SVGAGI. The CDR3 sequence: CASSVTGGNQPQHF. DNA for the CDR3: TGTGCCAGCAGTGTGACAGGGGGTAATCAGCCCCAGCATTTT.

This clonotype was counted at least ten times. The rearrangement joins TRBV9 to TRBJ2-5; D gene ambiguous. Germline V gene data show CDR1 as SGDLS and CDR2 as YYNGEE. The CDR3 consists of 13 residues. Deletions cut 3 bases from V and 3 bases from J, with 9 bases between. The CDR3 reads CASSAGAEETQYF. Here the CDR3 DNA reads TGTGCCAGCAGCGCCGGCGCGGAAGAGACCCAGTACTTC.

This clonotype was seen at least ten times. The genes are TRBV10-3 and TRBJ2-1; 9 positions agree with TRBD1. V lost 4 bases and J lost 7; bases outside the gene matches: 8. CDR3 length: 15 residues. CDR1 and CDR2 (germline): ENHRY, SYGVKD. The CDR3 nucleotides are TGTGCCATCAGTGTAGGAGGGACAGGGAGGAATGAGCAGTTCTTC. Encoded protein: CAISVGGTGRNEQFF.

V gene TRBV20-1 combines with J gene TRBJ2-3, with D maybe TRBD1 (6 bases). Germline lookup yields CDR1 DFQATT and CDR2 SNEGSKA (reference sequence). Trimming took 4 bases from V and 6 from J, leaving 20 bases between them. The CDR3 has 15 residues. CDR3 in amino acids: CSAKDDRTFPDTQYF. As DNA, the CDR3 is TGCAGTGCTAAGGACGACAGGACCTTCCCCGATACGCAGTATTTT.

The chain has TRBV29-1 and TRBJ2-7, with a possible D match to TRBD2 (5 bases). The CDR3 is made up of 15 amino acids. Germline V lookup: CDR1 SQVTM, CDR2 ANQGSEA. Trimming cost V 3 bases and J 2 bases, with 17 bases left between them. This CDR3 is CSVDLGPSTTYEQYF. CDR3 nucleotide sequence: TGCAGCGTTGACCTCGGTCCTAGCACCACCTACGAGCAGTACTTC.

The sample holds many counts of this clonotype. The V call is TRBV7-2, the J call TRBJ2-3, with 8 positions matching TRBD2. V trimming: 3 bases; J trimming: 3 bases; junction bases outside the gene matches: 5. This CDR3 is built from 15 residues. Germline CDR1 and CDR2: SGHTA and FQGNSA. CDR3 sequence: CASSFDGRETDTQYF. Here the CDR3 DNA reads TGTGCCAGCAGCTTTGACGGGAGGGAAACAGATACGCAGTATTTT.

The CDR3 sequence: CASSFMGSTGELFF. The DNA for the CDR3 is TGTGCCAGCAGCTTTATGGGAAGTACCGGGGAGCTGTTTTTT. The rearrangement uses TRBV7-3 and TRBJ2-2; no definite D call. Looked up from germline, CDR1 is SGHTA and CDR2 is FQGTGA. The V and J ends lost 3 bases and 5 bases respectively, with 10 bases between them. The CDR3 has 14 amino acids.

This clonotype showed up many times. V and J are TRBV20-1 and TRBJ1-1; a weak D match, TRBD1 (5 bases). Per germline, CDR1 DFQATT and CDR2 SNEGSKA (reference sequence). The CDR3 length is 11 residues. DNA for the CDR3: TGCAGGGGGGGTGTCGGGACTGAAGCTTTCTTT. Protein sequence: CRGGVGTEAFF.

Concerning this clonotype itself: A much larger clone differs from this one at a single base, so this may be a read error. The genes are TRBV7-8 and TRBJ2-7, with TRBD2 matching over 9 bases. Germline V CDR1 and CDR2: SGHVS, FQNEAQ. After removal of 4 bases from V and 6 bases from J, the junction contained 13 bases not matched to a gene. This CDR3 comprises 16 residues. Written as DNA, the CDR3 is TGTGCCAGCAGCTCAGACGCGGGAGGGCTTACCTGCGAGCAGTACTTC. Translation gives CASSSDAGGLTCEQYF.

The table lists this clonotype with a few counts. The chain employs TRBV2 and TRBJ2-2; 7 bases are shared with TRBD1. Germline CDR1 SNHLY, CDR2 FYNNEI. The J segment lost 5 bases and the V segment lost 7 bases, leaving 7 bases of the junction unmatched. This CDR3 is 14 amino acids long. The DNA for the CDR3 is TGTGCCAGCATAGAAAGGGGGCTTACCGGGGAGCTGTTTTTT. It specifies CASIERGLTGELFF. Looking up the rest from reference TRBV2 and TRBJ2-2 gives the full variable domain: EPEVTQTPSHQVTQMGQEVILRCVPISNHLYFYWYRQILGQKVEFLVSFYNNEISEKSEIFDDQFSVERPDGSNFTLKIRSTKLEDSAMYFCASIERGLTGELFFGEGSRLTVL.